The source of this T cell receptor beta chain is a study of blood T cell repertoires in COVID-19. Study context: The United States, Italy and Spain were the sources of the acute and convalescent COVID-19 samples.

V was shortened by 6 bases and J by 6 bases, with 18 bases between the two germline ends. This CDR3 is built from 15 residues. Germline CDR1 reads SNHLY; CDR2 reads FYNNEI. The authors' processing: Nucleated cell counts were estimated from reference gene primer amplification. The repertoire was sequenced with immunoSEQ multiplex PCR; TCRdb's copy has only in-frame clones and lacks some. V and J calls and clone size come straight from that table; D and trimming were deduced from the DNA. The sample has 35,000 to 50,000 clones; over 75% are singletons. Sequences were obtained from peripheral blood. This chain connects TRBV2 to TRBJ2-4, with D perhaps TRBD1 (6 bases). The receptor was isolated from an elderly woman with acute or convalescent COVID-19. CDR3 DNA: TGTGCCAGCAGGGTATCGGACAGCCCAGCAAACATTCAGTACTTC. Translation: CASRVSDSPANIQYF.